This T cell receptor (beta chain) was profiled in a study of T cell responses to AZD1222 COVID-19 vaccine. General study findings and limits: Donors were chiefly white British, with a greater number of females, and clonal diversity was perhaps underestimated. A reported finding is that nearly half of spike-specific TCRs target unmutated variant regions.

Profiled with immunoSEQ multiplex PCR; TCRdb holds only in-frame clones, not every one. The sample has fewer than 85,000 clones, about 87% seen once. The germline V gene has CDR1 MNHEY and CDR2 SVGAGI. The J segment lost 8 bases and the V segment lost 6 bases, leaving 7 bases of the junction unmatched. There are 13 residues in the CDR3. Notes on this clone: Its antigen is as yet unknown.

The receptor was isolated from an adult in good health. Sample: peripheral blood, taken on day 0 of AZD1222 vaccination. The rearrangement links TRBV6-5 to TRBJ1-1; TRBD1 matches 9 bases. The CDR3 protein is CASRPGQGQEAFF. The CDR3 DNA reads as TGTGCCAGCAGACCGGGACAGGGCCAAGAAGCTTTCTTT.